The clone carrying this T cell receptor beta chain was observed a few times. Its antigen is currently unknown. All TCR cDNA molecules were individually tagged with a unique molecular identifier. TCRdb processed the 5' RACE reads anew with MiXCR; each CDR3 protein has one entry. Counted here are about 120,000 distinct CDR3 sequences, roughly an eighth occurring once; the ten biggest clones make up around a sixth. This specimen belongs to a study of spatial heterogeneity in lung cancer. Study-wide background: More beta-chain than alpha-chain sequences were consistently detected.

Study-wide results and caveats: The study found ubiquitous expanded tumor TCRs in blood more at resection than follow-up.

The time point is: blood at routine non-recurrence follow-up after resection. The study sequenced unsorted whole RNA from tumor, nontumor lung or frozen PBMC. This CDR3 contains 16 residues. Germline CDR1 is DFQATT and CDR2 is SNEGSKA (reference sequence). The V end lost 0 bases, the J end lost 0 bases, and 14 bases lay between the germline ends. The chain combines TRBV20-1 with TRBJ1-1; D uncertain. The starting material was PBMCs, obtained at follow-up. The clonotype was recovered from a male donor with early-stage non-small cell lung cancer. CDR3 protein: CSARDRSRRMNTEAFF. In nucleotides, the CDR3 is TGCAGTGCTAGAGATCGTAGCAGGCGCATGAACACTGAAGCTTTCTTT.